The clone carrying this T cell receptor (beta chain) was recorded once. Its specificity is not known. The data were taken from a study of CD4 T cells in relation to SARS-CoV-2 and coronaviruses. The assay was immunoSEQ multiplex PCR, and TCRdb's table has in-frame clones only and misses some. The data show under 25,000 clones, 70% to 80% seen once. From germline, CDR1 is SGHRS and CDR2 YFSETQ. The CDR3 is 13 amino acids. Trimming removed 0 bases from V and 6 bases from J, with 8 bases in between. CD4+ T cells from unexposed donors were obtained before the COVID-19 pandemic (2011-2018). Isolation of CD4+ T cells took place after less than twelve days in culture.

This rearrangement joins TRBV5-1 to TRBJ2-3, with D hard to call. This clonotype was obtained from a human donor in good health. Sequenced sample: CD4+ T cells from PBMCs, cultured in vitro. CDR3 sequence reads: CASSLVPSDTQYF. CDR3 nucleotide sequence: TGCGCCAGCAGCTTGGTGCCGTCGGATACGCAGTATTTT. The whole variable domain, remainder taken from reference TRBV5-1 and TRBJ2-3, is KAGVTQTPRYLIKTRGQQVTLSCSPISGHRSVSWYQQTPGQGLQFLFEYFSETQRNKGNFPGRFSGRQFSNSRSEMNVSTLELGDSALYLCASSLVPSDTQYFGPGTRLTVL.